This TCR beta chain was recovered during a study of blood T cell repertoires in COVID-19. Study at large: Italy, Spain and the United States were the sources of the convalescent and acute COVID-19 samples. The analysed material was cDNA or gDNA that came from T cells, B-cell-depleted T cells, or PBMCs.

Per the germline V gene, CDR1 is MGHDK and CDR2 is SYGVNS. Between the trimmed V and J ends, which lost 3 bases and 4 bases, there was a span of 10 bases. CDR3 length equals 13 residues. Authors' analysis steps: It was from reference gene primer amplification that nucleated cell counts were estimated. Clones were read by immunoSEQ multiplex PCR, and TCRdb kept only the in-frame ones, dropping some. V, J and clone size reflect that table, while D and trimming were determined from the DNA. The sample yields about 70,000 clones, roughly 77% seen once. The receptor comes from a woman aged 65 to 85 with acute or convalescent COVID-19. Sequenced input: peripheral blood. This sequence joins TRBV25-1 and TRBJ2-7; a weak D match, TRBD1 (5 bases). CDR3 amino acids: CASSDSTEYEQYF. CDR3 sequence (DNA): TGTGCCAGCAGTGACTCGACAGAATACGAGCAGTACTTC.